The next 22 T cell receptor beta chains were all read from a single sample in a study of monozygotic twins with inflammatory bowel disease (dated by TCRdb to between 2018 and 2020). Receptors were amplified or captured by 5' RACE. TCRdb records Illumina HiSeq 2500 as the sequencer. After TCRdb reprocessed the reads, each CDR3 protein sequence was kept as one row, without DNA. The table for this sample shows around 230,000 distinct CDR3 sequences. Of the sample, 1.5% to 2% is held by the ten largest clones. The sequenced sample consisted of blood. These receptors came from a human donor with ulcerative colitis or Crohn's disease, or a healthy co-twin of an affected twin (not recorded which).

This chain joins TRBV2 and TRBJ2-3; TCRdb returns TRBD2, unconfirmable since there is no DNA. This CDR3 has 19 residues. Germline assignment: CDR1 SNHLY and CDR2 FYNNEI. CDR3 amino acids: CASSRRARSGTGQRDTQYF.

This chain links TRBV2 with TRBJ2-5. CDR1 is SNHLY, CDR2 FYNNEI, per germline. This CDR3 region has 13 residues. CDR3 sequence reads: CASSRTSEETQYF.

This sequence joins TRBV7-9 and TRBJ1-1; absent DNA, TCRdb's TRBD1 call cannot be checked. The CDR3 consists of 16 residues. Germline V gives CDR1 SEHNR, CDR2 FQNEAQ (reference sequence). CDR3 sequence reads: CASSLEPTGGDTEAFF.

This chain links TRBV12-3 or TRBV12-4 with TRBJ1-5; checking the TCRdb D call of TRBD1 is not possible without DNA. The length of the CDR3 is 14 residues. The CDR3 protein is CASSFQGAGQPQHF.

CDR3 sequence: CASRLTGTGELFF. J is TRBJ2-2 and V is TRBV5-4. CDR3 length: 13 amino acids. Germline V gene sequence: CDR1 SGHNT, CDR2 YYREEE (reference sequence).

The genes are TRBV19 and TRBJ1-1; TCRdb's assignment of TRBD1 cannot be checked, as there is no DNA. Looked up from germline, CDR1 is LNHDA and CDR2 is SQIVND (reference sequence). The CDR3 is 15 amino acids. CDR3 protein: CASSIGNVPNTEAFF.

J is TRBJ1-2 and V is TRBV4-1. The length of the CDR3 is 14 residues. Germline loops: CDR1 MGHRA, CDR2 YSYEKL. The CDR3 protein is CASSQVWQYYGYTF.

V and J are TRBV18 and TRBJ2-5; the TCRdb D gene call, TRBD1, has no DNA to confirm it. Germline V gene sequence: CDR1 KGHSH, CDR2 LQKENI. This CDR3 is 13 amino acids long. The CDR3 region is CASSPGTEETQYF.

The chain uses TRBV7-9 and TRBJ1-5; TCRdb picks TRBD1, but there is no DNA to check that call. Looked up from germline, CDR1 is SEHNR and CDR2 is FQNEAQ (reference sequence). The CDR3 length is 16 residues. The CDR3 sequence is CASSFSGRQGYQPQHF.

The rearrangement uses TRBV27 and TRBJ1-6. The CDR3 totals 15 residues. Germline-derived CDR1 and CDR2 are MNHEY and SMNVEV (reference sequence). This CDR3 reads CASSSMARAGSPLHF.

The chain is built from TRBV27 and TRBJ2-2; the TCRdb D gene call, TRBD1, has no DNA to confirm it. The germline V gene has CDR1 MNHEY and CDR2 SMNVEV (reference sequence). The CDR3 has 14 residues. CDR3 sequence reads: CATMTGANTGELFF.

This chain joins TRBV7-9 and TRBJ2-1; the D call from TCRdb, TRBD1, cannot be confirmed without DNA. This CDR3 contains 12 residues. Germline-derived CDR1 and CDR2 are SEHNR and FQNEAQ (reference sequence). CDR3: CASSGPRNEQFF.

V is TRBV11-1 and J is TRBJ2-5; TCRdb's D call of TRBD2 is untestable without DNA. The CDR3 covers 13 residues. Germline V lookup: CDR1 SGHAT, CDR2 FQDESV (reference sequence). CDR3 in amino acids: CASSPLAEETQYF.

This chain joins TRBV20-1 and TRBJ2-1. Germline V lookup: CDR1 DFQATT, CDR2 SNEGSKA (reference sequence). This CDR3 region has 12 residues. The CDR3 spells CSAKDWYNEQFF.

The V call is TRBV19, the J call TRBJ2-7; as DNA is missing, the TRBD1 call by TCRdb cannot be tested. Germline lookup yields CDR1 LNHDA and CDR2 SQIVND (reference sequence). CDR3 length equals 15 residues. The CDR3 is CASTQASGQNYEQYF.

The chain couples TRBV18 to TRBJ2-5; TCRdb gives TRBD1 as the D gene, but with no DNA this cannot be confirmed. The CDR3 sequence is 14 residues long. Germline V CDR1 and CDR2: KGHSH, LQKENI. The CDR3 protein is CASSLSRRGETQYF. The full variable domain, its missing parts supplied by reference TRBV18 and TRBJ2-5, is NAGVMQNPRHLVRRRGQEARLRCSPMKGHSHVYWYRQLPEEGLKFMVYLQKENIIDESGMPKERFSAEFPKEGPSILRIQQVVRGDSAAYFCASSLSRRGETQYFGPGTRLLVL.

V gene TRBV5-5 combines with J gene TRBJ2-2; TCRdb picks TRBD1, but there is no DNA to check that call. Germline CDR1 SGHKS, CDR2 YYEKEE (reference sequence). This CDR3 region has 15 residues. This CDR3 is CASSLVSGSTGELFF.

CDR3 in amino acids: CASSPKGGELFF. This rearrangement joins TRBV6-6 to TRBJ2-2. The CDR3 covers 12 residues. Germline V gene data show CDR1 as MNHNY and CDR2 as SVGAGI (reference sequence).

V gene TRBV20-1 combines with J gene TRBJ2-3. Germline V gene sequence: CDR1 DFQATT, CDR2 SNEGSKA (reference sequence). The CDR3 sequence is 15 residues long. The CDR3 reads CSARDTSGGTDTQYF.

This chain uses TRBV6-5 with TRBJ1-6. Germline V gene data show CDR1 as MNHEY and CDR2 as SVGAGI. The CDR3 totals 17 residues. The CDR3 spells CASSQGPHGAYNSPLHF.

V gene TRBV3-1 combines with J gene TRBJ2-1; TCRdb designates TRBD1, a call that cannot be tested without DNA. Germline-derived CDR1 and CDR2 are LGHDT and YNNKEL (reference sequence). The CDR3 has 17 amino acids. The chain's CDR3 is CASSQPNRDRAANEQFF.

The rearrangement uses TRBV29-1 and TRBJ1-4. Germline V CDR1 and CDR2: SQVTM, ANQGSEA. The CDR3 sequence is 11 residues long. The CDR3 spells CSVDADEKLFF.